This TCR beta chain was recovered during a study of T cells after yellow fever vaccination (dated by TCRdb to between 2018 and 2020). Regarding the research as a whole: The SMART-Seq v4 Ultra Low Input RNA kit was used to prepare libraries from fractions with low cell numbers. To follow T-cell clones before and after primary and booster YFV17D yellow fever vaccination, bulk TCR alpha and beta repertoires were sequenced over time. The cohort comprised two healthy male donors, one aged 18 to 29 and one aged 30 to 40 years. Blood was collected at multiple timepoints before and after primary and secondary immunization, and bulk PBMC replicates and cell subsets were isolated. The investigation overall reported the following: Computational filtering was needed because FACS-sorted repertoires could contain abundant contaminating clonotypes from the bulk population. A small fraction of clonotypes appeared in both the CD4 and CD8 compartments, likely as a result of convergent recombination. Only a couple of donors were included in the study, so the extent to which the findings can be generalized is limited. After the booster, most clones that had expanded after primary vaccination were detected again (nearly 97% of CD4 and around 88% of CD8), suggesting broad maintenance of memory. The secondary T-cell response was weaker than the primary response but faster, peaking on day 5 instead of day 15.

The sample's treatment or condition label, in plain terms: live attenuated yellow fever vaccine strain. Two biological replicates of bulk PBMCs were collected at each blood-draw timepoint. PBMCs were isolated from peripheral blood using a standard Ficoll-Paque protocol. RNA was extracted with TriZol from bulk PBMCs, CD4 and CD8 fractions, and dextramer-positive and dextramer-negative fractions. TCR cDNA was synthesized by 5'RACE template switching, which introduced a universal primer site and unique molecular identifiers. Priming for cDNA synthesis came from both the TCR alpha and TCR beta constant segments. Libraries were amplified in two PCR steps, with sample barcodes and sequencing adapters added in the second step. Sequencing of the libraries was done on either Illumina HiSeq 2500 (2x100 bp) or NovaSeq (2x150 bp). Processing in the source paper ran as follows. MIGEC was used to demultiplex reads and collapse the reads into UMI consensus sequences, and MiXCR was used for V(D)J alignment. Vaccine-responding clonotypes were defined with edgeR using replicate PBMC samples, requiring FDR below 0.01 and a log2 fold change above 5 up to day 15. Each bulk clonotype was labeled CD4 or CD8 based on which sequenced repertoire, CD4 or CD8, contained the clonotype at higher abundance. TCRdb reprocessing: public reads trimmed at Q25 with fastp, clones called with MiXCR, in-frame beta chains kept. Each entry merges the rows of one CDR3 protein and shows their most common DNA and genes. The V and J calls, along with clone size, are taken from TCRdb and not from the paper's own processing. This sample holds hundreds of thousands of distinct CDR3 sequences; 8% to 10% were observed only once. The biggest ten clones account for 15% to 20% of the sample.

In regard to this clonotype: The antigen it binds to is not known. Within one base of it there is no much larger clone, and no base qualities were kept.

The TCR originated in a man between 18 and 29 years old who received the YFV17D yellow fever vaccine. The sequenced sample was PBMCs, obtained on the day of the first yellow fever vaccination.

The CDR3: CASSLTGIEQYF. The nucleotide sequence reads TGTGCCAGCAGCCTAACCGGGATCGAGCAGTACTTC. This chain joins TRBV11-2 to TRBJ2-7; the D gene is possibly TRBD2, with 5 bases matching. There are 12 amino acids in the CDR3, from cysteine to phenylalanine inclusive. The DNA shown is the 36-base CDR3, in frame from base 1. Relative to germline, V is 5 bases shorter and J is 6 bases shorter, with 11 bases between their ends. The germline V gene supplies CDR1 SGHAT and CDR2 FQNNGV.